This T cell receptor (beta chain) was obtained from a study of cytomegalovirus exposure and HLA in healthy donors. Study outcomes and limitations: Most TCR sequences were seen very rarely across donors, but some public TCRs occurred in many. TCR beta sequences reportedly predicted most subjects' HLA-A and HLA-B alleles accurately. One cluster of highly shared sequence variants probably arose as a sequencing artifact. Excluded were some V segments that proved indistinguishable, including TRBV6-2 and TRBV6-3.

This CDR3 contains 13 residues. The V segment lost 3 bases and the J segment 6 bases; nucleotides outside the gene matches: 5. Germline values: CDR1 MNHEY, CDR2 SMNVEV (reference sequence). The PCR used 60 Vbeta and 13 Jbeta primers. Produced via immunoSEQ multiplex PCR; TCRdb's table is partial and in-frame only. This sample's table reports around 140,000 clones. In the case of this clone: Its antigen is not known.

Material: PBMCs. This clonotype originated in a middle-aged woman in good health and CMV-seropositive. The genes are TRBV27 and TRBJ2-7, with 7 bases matching TRBD2. The CDR3 is CASSFGGVSEQYF. The CDR3 DNA reads TGTGCCAGCAGTTTTGGGGGGGTCTCCGAGCAGTACTTC.